This T cell receptor (beta chain) was sequenced in a study of cytomegalovirus exposure and HLA in healthy donors. Remarks on this clone: The antigen remains undetermined.

Notes on the study in general: A list of 150 to 200 TCR beta chains associated with cytomegalovirus was given.

CDR3 size: 14 residues. The V gene's germline CDR1 is MNHNY and CDR2 SVGAGI (reference sequence). Researchers ran the PCR with 60 Vbeta and 13 Jbeta primers. Here immunoSEQ multiplex PCR was the method, and the copy in TCRdb shows in-frame clones only, minus some. The table includes approximately 180,000 clones, roughly 73% detected once. The TCR comes from a woman younger than 45 in good health and CMV-seronegative. J is TRBJ2-5 and V is TRBV6-6; tentative D call: TRBD2 (5 bases). The J call is doubtful: the DNA matches TRBJ2-7 better. The sequenced sample consisted of PBMCs. The CDR3 DNA reads TGTGCCAGCAGTTACTCGAGGGATGTGTACGAGCAGTACTTC. Amino acids: CASSYSRDVYEQYF.